This T cell receptor (beta chain) was profiled in a study of blood T cell repertoires in COVID-19. Authors' processing steps: From reference gene primer amplification, estimates of nucleated cell counts were derived. Sequencing used immunoSEQ multiplex PCR; TCRdb keeps in-frame clones, though not all of them. That table gives V, J and clone size, and the DNA gave D and trimming. The table has about 180,000 clones, 65% to 90% seen once. The participants were between about 18 and 90 years old and came from fewer than 25 US areas. Each recovered donor of Cohort 3 presented with two negative PCRs, clearance, or symptom resolution. The CDR3 runs 18 residues. V was shortened by 0 bases and J by 3 bases, with 17 bases between the two germline ends. This clone turned up a few times.

Sequencing was performed on PBMCs or T cells enriched from blood (not recorded which). The source of this sequence is a man aged 45 to 65 who had recovered from COVID-19. This chain links TRBV6-7 with TRBJ1-4; TRBD1 might be the D (6 bases). TRBV6-7 is classed as an ORF, of uncertain function. The CDR3 DNA reads TGTGCCAGCAGTTACTCGAGGGGGGGGAAGTGGGCTAATGAAAAACTGTTTTTT. It translates to CASSYSRGGKWANEKLFF.